This TCR beta chain emerged from a study of shared clonotypes between healthy human individuals. Overall study findings and caveats: Investigators collected only blood, and repertoires in tissues likely differ. Generally, naive subsets (rather than memory subsets) showed larger estimated richness.

Trimming took off 5 bases at V and 6 bases at J, with 20 bases between the two ends. The germline gives CDR1 MNHNY, CDR2 SVGAGI (reference sequence). The CDR3 is made up of 16 amino acids. Clones were sequenced by immunoSEQ multiplex PCR, and TCRdb holds only the in-frame ones, with some missing. The profile shows roughly 1.4 million clones, approximately 98.5% of them singletons. Of note for this clone: Its cognate antigen is unknown.

J is TRBJ2-1 and V is TRBV6-6; D gene unclear. Sequencing input: naive CD4+ T cells sorted from blood. Regarding subset: CD45RA+ positively selected. This TCR came from a man aged 25 to 40 in good health. The CDR3: CASSLLNGRAGNEQFF. The CDR3 DNA reads as TGTGCCAGCAGTCTATTGAACGGACGAGCTGGCAATGAGCAGTTCTTC.